The source of this TCR beta chain is a study of blood T cell repertoires in COVID-19. The wider study: The United States, Italy and Spain were the sources of the acute and convalescent COVID-19 samples.

This table comes from immunoSEQ multiplex PCR, and its TCRdb copy is limited to in-frame clones, with some not included. The sample contains about 210,000 clones, around 91% of which appear only once. Germline CDR1 LGHNT, CDR2 FRNRAP. The CDR3 extends over 16 amino acids. The V segment lost 1 base and the J segment 1 base; nucleotides outside the gene matches: 2. The chain joins TRBV12-5 to TRBJ2-3; 10 bases agree with TRBD2. Material for sequencing was peripheral blood. The sequence came from a woman aged 40 to 49 with acute or convalescent COVID-19. CDR3 sequence (DNA): TGTGCTAGTGGTTTGGGTACTAGCGGGGGCACAGATACGCAGTATTTT. Its protein product is CASGLGTSGGTDTQYF.